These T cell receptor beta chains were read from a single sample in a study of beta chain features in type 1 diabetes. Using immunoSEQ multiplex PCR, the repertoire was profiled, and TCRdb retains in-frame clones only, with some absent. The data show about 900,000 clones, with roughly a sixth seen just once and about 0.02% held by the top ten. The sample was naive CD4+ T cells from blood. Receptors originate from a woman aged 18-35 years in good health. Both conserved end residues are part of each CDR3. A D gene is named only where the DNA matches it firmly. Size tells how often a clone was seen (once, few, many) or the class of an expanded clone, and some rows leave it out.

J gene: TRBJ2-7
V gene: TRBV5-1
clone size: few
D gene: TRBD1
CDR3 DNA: TGCGCCAGCAGCTTTCCCGGGACAGGGGGCGACGAGCAGTACTTC
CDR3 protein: CASSFPGTGGDEQYF

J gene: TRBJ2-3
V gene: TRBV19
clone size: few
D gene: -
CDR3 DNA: TGTGCCAGTAGTAAACAGGCCGAAGATACGCAGTATTTT
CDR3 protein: CASSKQAEDTQYF

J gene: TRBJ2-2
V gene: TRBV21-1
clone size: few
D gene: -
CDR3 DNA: TGTGCCAGCAGCAAAGGACAGGGTTCAAGTATAAACACCGGGGAGCTGTTTTTT
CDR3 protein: CASSKGQGSSINTGELFF

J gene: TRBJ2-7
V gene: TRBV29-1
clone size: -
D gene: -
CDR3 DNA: TGCAGCGTTCTCAGGGAGTGGACCTACGAGCAGTACTTC
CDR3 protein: CSVLREWTYEQYF

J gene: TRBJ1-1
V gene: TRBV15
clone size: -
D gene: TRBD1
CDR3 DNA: TGTGCCACCAGCCGGCTTAGTGGGGACAGGGCGCCTGAAGCTTTCTTT
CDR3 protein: CATSRLSGDRAPEAFF

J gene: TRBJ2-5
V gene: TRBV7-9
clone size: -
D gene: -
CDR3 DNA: TGTGCCAGCAGCTTGCCGGATGAAGAGACCCAGTACTTC
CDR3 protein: CASSLPDEETQYF

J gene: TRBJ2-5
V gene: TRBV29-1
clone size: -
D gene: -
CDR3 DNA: TGCAGCGTTGGGGCAGGGGCGAGTCCAGAGACCCAGTACTTC
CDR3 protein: CSVGAGASPETQYF

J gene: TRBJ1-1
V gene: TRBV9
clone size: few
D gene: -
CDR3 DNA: TGTGCCAGCAGCGTAGAAGGGAAGAACACTGAAGCTTTCTTT
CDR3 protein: CASSVEGKNTEAFF

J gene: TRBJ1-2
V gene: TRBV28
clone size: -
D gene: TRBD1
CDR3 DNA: TGTGCCAGCACGATTGGGGGGACAGGGGGCACGGGCTACACCTTC
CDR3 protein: CASTIGGTGGTGYTF

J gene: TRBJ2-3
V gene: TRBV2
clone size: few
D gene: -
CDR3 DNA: TGTGCCAGCAGTGGGTCGCGGGACACAGATACGCAGTATTTT
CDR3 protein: CASSGSRDTDTQYF

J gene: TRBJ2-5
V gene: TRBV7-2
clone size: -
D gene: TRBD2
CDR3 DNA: TGTGCCAGCAGTACCCAAATGAGGGGAGGGCCAAAGACCCAGTACTTC
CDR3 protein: CASSTQMRGGPKTQYF